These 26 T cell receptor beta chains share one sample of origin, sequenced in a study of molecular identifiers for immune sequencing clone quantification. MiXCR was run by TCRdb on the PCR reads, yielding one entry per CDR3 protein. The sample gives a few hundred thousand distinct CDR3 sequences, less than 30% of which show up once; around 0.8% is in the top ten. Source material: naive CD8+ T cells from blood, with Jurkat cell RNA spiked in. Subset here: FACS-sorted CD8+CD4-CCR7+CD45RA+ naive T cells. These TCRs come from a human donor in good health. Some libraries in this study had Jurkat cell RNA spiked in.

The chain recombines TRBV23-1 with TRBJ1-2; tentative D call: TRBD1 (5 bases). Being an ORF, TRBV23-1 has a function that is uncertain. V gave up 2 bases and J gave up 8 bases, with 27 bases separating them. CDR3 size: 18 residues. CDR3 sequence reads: CASSQDPRQWFHSKGYTF. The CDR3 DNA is TGCGCCAGCAGTCAAGATCCTAGACAGTGGTTTCATTCTAAGGGCTACACCTTC.

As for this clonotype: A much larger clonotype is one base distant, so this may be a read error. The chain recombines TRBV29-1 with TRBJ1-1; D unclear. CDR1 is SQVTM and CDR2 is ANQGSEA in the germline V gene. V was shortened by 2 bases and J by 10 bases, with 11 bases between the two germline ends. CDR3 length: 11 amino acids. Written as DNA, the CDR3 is TGCAGCGTTGAATTAGGGATTGGAGCTTTCTTT. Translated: CSVELGIGAFF.

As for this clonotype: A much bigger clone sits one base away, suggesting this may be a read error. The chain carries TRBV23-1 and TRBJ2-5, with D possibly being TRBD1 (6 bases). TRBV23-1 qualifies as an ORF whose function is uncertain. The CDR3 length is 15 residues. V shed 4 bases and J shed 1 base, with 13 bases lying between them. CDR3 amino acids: CASSLPGTIQETQYF. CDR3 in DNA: TGCGCCAGCAGTCTCCCCGGGACAATCCAAGAGACCCAGTACTTC.

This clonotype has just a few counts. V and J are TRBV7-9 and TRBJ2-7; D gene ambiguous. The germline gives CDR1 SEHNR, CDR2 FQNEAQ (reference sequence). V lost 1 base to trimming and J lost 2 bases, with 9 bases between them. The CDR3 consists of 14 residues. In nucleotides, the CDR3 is TGTGCCAGCAGCTTAGAAACAGAGGCCTACGAGCAGTACTTC. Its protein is CASSLETEAYEQYF.

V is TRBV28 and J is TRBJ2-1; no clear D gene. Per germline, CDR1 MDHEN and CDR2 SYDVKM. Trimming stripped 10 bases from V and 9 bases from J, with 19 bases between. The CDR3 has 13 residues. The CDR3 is CANKVVGMVEQFF. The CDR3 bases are TGTGCCAACAAGGTTGTGGGGATGGTTGAGCAGTTCTTC.

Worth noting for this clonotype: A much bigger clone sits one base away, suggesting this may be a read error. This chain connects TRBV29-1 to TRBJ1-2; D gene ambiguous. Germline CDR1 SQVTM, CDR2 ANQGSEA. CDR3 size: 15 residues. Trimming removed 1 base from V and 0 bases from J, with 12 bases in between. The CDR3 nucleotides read TGCAGCGTTGAAGCCCCGCCAGATTCTAACTATGGCTACACCTTC. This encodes CSVEAPPDSNYGYTF.

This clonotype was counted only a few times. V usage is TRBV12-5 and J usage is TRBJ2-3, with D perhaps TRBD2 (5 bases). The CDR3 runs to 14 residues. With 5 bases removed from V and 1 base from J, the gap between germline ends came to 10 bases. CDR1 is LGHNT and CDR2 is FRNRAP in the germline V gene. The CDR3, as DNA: TGTGCTAGTGGTCCGGGATATGGCACAGATACGCAGTATTTT. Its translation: CASGPGYGTDTQYF.

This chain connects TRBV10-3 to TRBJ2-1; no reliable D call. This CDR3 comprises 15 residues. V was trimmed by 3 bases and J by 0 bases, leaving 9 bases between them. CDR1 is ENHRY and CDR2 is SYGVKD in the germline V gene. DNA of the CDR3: TGTGCCATCAGTGATGTGACGAGCTCCTACAATGAGCAGTTCTTC. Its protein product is CAISDVTSSYNEQFF.

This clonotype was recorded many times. The CDR3 reads CASSQDTASYEQYF. CDR3 bases: TGTGCCAGCAGCCAAGATACCGCTTCCTACGAGCAGTACTTC. The V call is TRBV3-1, the J call TRBJ2-7; D uncertain. CDR3 size: 14 residues. Germline-derived CDR1 and CDR2 are LGHDT and YNNKEL (reference sequence). V was cut by 0 bases and J by 1 base, with 7 bases left in between.

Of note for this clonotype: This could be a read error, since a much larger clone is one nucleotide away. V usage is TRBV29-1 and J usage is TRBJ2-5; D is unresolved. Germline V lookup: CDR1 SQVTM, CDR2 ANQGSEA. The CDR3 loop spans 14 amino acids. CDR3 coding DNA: TGCAGCATTGATCCCCAGGCAGTAGGAGAGACCCAGTACTTC. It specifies CSIDPQAVGETQYF.

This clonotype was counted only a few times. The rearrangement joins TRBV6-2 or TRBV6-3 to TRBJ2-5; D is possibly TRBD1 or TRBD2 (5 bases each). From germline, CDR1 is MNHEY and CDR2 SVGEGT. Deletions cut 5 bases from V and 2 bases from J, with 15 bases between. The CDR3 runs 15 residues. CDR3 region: CASSRTGTPQETQYF. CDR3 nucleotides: TGTGCCAGCAGTCGCACCGGGACGCCTCAAGAGACCCAGTACTTC.

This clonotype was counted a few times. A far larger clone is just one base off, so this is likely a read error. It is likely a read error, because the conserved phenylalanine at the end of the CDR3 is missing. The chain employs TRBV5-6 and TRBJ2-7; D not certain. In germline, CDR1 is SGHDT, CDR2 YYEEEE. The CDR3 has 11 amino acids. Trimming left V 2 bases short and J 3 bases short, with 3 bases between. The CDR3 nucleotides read TGTGCCAGCAGCTTCGGCTACGAGCAGTACCTC. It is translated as CASSFGYEQYL.

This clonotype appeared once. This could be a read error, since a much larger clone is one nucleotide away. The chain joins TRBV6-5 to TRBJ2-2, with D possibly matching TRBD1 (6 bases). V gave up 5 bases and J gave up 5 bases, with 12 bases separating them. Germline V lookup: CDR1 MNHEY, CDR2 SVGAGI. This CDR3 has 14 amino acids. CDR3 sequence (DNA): TGTGCCAGCAGTCCCGAGGGGGAAACCGGGGAGCTGTTTTTT. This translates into CASSPEGETGELFF.

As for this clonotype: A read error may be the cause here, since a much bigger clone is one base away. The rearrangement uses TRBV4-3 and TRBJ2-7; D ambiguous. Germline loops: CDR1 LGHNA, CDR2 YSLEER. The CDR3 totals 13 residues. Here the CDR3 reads CARSQDNREEQYF. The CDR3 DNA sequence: TGCGCCCGCAGCCAAGATAACAGAGAGGAGCAGTACTTC.

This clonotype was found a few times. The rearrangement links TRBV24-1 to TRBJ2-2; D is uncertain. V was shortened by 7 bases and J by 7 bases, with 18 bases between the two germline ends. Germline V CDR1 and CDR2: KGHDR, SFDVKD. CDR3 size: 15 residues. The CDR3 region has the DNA TGTGCCACCAGCTCTGGACGGGTAACAAGCGGGGAGCTGTTTTTT. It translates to CATSSGRVTSGELFF.

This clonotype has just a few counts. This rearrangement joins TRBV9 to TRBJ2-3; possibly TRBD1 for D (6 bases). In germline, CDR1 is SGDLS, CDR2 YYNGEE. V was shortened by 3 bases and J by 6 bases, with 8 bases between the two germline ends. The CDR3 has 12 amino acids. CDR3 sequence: CASSEGDDTQYF. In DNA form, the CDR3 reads TGTGCCAGCAGCGAGGGGGATGATACGCAGTATTTT.

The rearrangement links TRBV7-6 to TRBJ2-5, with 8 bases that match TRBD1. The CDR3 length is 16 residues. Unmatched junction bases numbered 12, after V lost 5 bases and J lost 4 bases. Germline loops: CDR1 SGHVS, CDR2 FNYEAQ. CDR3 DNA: TGTGCCAGCAGCCCGCCGCGACAGGGGATTTCAGAGACCCAGTACTTC. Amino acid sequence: CASSPPRQGISETQYF.

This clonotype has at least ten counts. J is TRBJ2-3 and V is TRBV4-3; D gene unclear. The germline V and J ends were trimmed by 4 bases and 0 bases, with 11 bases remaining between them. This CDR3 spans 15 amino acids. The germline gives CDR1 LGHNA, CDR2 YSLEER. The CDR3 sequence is CASSPQRVSTDTQYF. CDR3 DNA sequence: TGCGCCAGCAGCCCTCAAAGGGTTAGCACAGATACGCAGTATTTT.

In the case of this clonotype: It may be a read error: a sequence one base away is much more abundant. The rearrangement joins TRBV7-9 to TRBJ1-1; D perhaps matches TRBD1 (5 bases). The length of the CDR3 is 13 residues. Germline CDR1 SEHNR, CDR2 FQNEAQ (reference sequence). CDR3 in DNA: TGTGCCAGCAGCGCGGACACTTACACTGGAGCTTTCTTT. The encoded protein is CASSADTYTGAFF.

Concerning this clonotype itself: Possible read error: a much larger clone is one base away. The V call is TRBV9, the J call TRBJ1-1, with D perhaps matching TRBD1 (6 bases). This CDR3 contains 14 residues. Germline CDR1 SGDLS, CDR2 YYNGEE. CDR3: CASSVTGQNTKAFF. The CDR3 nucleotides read TGTGCCAGCAGCGTGACAGGCCAGAACACTAAAGCTTTCTTT. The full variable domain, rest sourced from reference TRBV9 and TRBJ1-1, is DSGVTQTPKHLITATGQRVTLRCSPRSGDLSVYWYQQSLDQGLQFLIQYYNGEERAKGNILERFSAQQFPDLHSELNLSSLELGDSALYFCASSVTGQNTKAFFGQGTRLTVV.

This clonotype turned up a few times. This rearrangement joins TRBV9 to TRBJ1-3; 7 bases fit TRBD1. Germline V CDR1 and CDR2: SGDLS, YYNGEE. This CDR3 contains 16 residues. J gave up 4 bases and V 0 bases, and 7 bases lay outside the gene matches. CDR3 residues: CASSVEGGPGGNTIYF. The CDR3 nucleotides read TGTGCCAGCAGCGTAGAAGGGGGCCCGGGAGGAAACACCATATATTTT. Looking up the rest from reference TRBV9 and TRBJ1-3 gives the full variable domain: DSGVTQTPKHLITATGQRVTLRCSPRSGDLSVYWYQQSLDQGLQFLIQYYNGEERAKGNILERFSAQQFPDLHSELNLSSLELGDSALYFCASSVEGGPGGNTIYFGEGSWLTVV.

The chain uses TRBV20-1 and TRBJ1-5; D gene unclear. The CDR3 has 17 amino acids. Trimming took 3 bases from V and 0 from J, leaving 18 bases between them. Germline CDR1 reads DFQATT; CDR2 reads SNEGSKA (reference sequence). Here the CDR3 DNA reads TGCAGTGCTAGTAACTCAAGGTGGGGTTATAGCAATCAGCCCCAGCATTTT. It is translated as CSASNSRWGYSNQPQHF.

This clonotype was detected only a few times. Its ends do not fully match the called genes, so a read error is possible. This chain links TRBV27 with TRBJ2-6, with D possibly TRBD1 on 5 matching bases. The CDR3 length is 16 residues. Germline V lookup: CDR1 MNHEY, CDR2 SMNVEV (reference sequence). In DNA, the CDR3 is TGTGCCGGCAGTTCCTACCAGGGCTCTGGGGCCAACGTCCTGACTTTC. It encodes CAGSSYQGSGANVLTF.

Written as DNA, the CDR3 is TGTGCCAGCAGTCTATCAGCTAGAAGGGATGAAAAACTGTTTTTT. It codes for CASSLSARRDEKLFF. V gene TRBV12-3 or TRBV12-4 combines with J gene TRBJ1-4; D is undetermined. V shed 5 bases and J shed 6 bases, with 16 bases lying between them. This CDR3 contains 15 residues.

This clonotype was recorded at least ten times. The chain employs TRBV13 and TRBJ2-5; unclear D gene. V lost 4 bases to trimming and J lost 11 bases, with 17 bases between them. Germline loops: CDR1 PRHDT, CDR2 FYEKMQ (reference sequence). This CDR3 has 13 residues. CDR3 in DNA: TGTGCCAGCAGCTCCGATTCCCGGCAAGCTCAGTACTTC. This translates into CASSSDSRQAQYF. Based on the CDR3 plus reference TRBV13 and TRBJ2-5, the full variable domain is AAGVIQSPRHLIKEKRETATLKCYPIPRHDTVYWYQQGPGQDPQFLISFYEKMQSDKGSIPDRFSAQQFSDYHSELNMSSLELGDSALYFCASSSDSRQAQYFGPGTRLLVL.

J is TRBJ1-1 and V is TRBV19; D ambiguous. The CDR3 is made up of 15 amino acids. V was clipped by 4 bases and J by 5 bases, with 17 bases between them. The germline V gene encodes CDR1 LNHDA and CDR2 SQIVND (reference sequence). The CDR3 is CASSRPLEGGTEAFF. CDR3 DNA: TGTGCCAGTAGTAGGCCCTTGGAGGGAGGGACTGAAGCTTTCTTT.